This TCR beta chain derives from a study of T-cell memory formation after mild COVID-19. Study at large: TCR clusters mostly belonged to single donors.

Study-wide results and limits: Shrinking CD4+ clones were chiefly CM and EM; CD8+ ones were chiefly EMRA. Clones that contracted from day 15 to 85 were balanced CD4/CD8, while later expanders leaned CD4+.

On this clonotype: Its antigen is currently unknown.

Constant-segment primers served in 5'RACE that generated TCR alpha and TCR beta cDNA libraries bearing sample barcodes and UMIs. TCRdb called the 5' RACE reads again in MiXCR, with one record for every CDR3 protein. The sample contains 300,000 to 350,000 distinct CDR3 sequences, approximately 20% of which appear only once. V gave up 2 bases and J gave up 9 bases; unmatched junction bases: 7. The CDR3 consists of 14 residues. CDR1 and CDR2 from the germline V gene are LGHDT and YNNKEL (reference sequence). This chain joins TRBV3-1 and TRBJ2-1; 7 nucleotides align to TRBD2. The sequenced sample consisted of PBMCs or a T cell subset sorted from them (not recorded which). The sequence came from a man between 18 and 35 years old who had mild COVID-19 (a few samples of this study predate the infection). Cell type and time point are not known. The CDR3 loop is CASSQRGGSGEQFF. CDR3 bases: TGTGCCAGCAGCCAACGGGGAGGGTCCGGTGAGCAGTTCTTC.